This TCR beta chain was identified during a study of blood T cell repertoires in COVID-19. Study-wide background: PBMCs, B-cell-depleted T cells, or T cells provided the cDNA or gDNA that made up the material.

This clone was counted a single time. The cohort comprised adults aged about 18 to 100 years residing in about 25 US areas. Assignments of participants to cohorts depended upon their own reported clinical history. Authors' methods: Reference gene primer amplification yielded estimated nucleated cell counts. Assay: immunoSEQ multiplex PCR; the TCRdb copy retains only in-frame clones and omits some. That table gives V, J and clone size, and the DNA gave D and trimming. Of about 210,000 clones listed, around 86% are singletons. V was pared by 2 bases and J by 0 bases, with 8 bases between. The CDR3 is 15 residues long. From germline, CDR1 is MNHEY and CDR2 SMNVEV (reference sequence).

The chain couples TRBV27 to TRBJ1-3, with D hard to call. The material sequenced was PBMCs or T cells enriched from blood (not recorded which). The receptor's source is a woman aged 40 to 55 with acute COVID-19. The chain's CDR3 is CASSLEGSSGNTIYF. CDR3 coding DNA: TGTGCCAGCAGTTTAGAGGGAAGCTCTGGAAACACCATATATTTT.